These T cell receptor beta chains were read from a single sample in a study of T cell changes during pregnancy in multiple sclerosis. The data were produced by immunoSEQ multiplex PCR, yet TCRdb's version contains in-frame clones alone and is incomplete. This table holds more than 55,000 clones, just over 90% found once. This sample comprised peripheral blood, obtained in the second trimester of pregnancy. The receptor set was obtained from a female donor with multiple sclerosis, enrolled in a pregnancy study. CDR3s include the opening cysteine and the closing phenylalanine or tryptophan. The order of the fields is V gene, J gene, D gene, clone size, CDR3 DNA, CDR3 protein. The D gene is left open where the match is weak. The size field is filled for only some rows; it gives once, few, many or a size class.

>TRBV30|TRBJ2-1|TRBD2|-
TGTGCTTGGATTCCGGGACTAGGGTACAATGAGCAGTTCTTC
CAWIPGLGYNEQFF
>TRBV11-2|TRBJ2-7|-|-
TGTGCCGCGGGACGCCCAGAGCAGTACTTC
CAAGRPEQYF
>TRBV21-1|TRBJ1-5|-|-
TGTGCCAGCAGCATCGGACAGGGAGGCAATCAGCCCCAGCATTTT
CASSIGQGGNQPQHF
>TRBV19|TRBJ1-6|-|-
TGTGCCAGTAGCCGAGGCCTGCTAATCGGGGTATATAATTCACCCCTCCACTTT
CASSRGLLIGVYNSPLHF
>TRBV19|TRBJ1-1|-|-
TGTGCCAGTAAGAATCCCCGACTTAAGAACACTGAAGCTTTCTTT
CASKNPRLKNTEAFF
>TRBV10-3|TRBJ1-5|-|-
TGTGCCATCAGTGAACGGGGGGTGGGGAGTCAGCCCCAGCATTTT
CAISERGVGSQPQHF
>TRBV19|TRBJ1-4|TRBD1|-
TGTGCCAGTAGTATGATCAGACAGGGGCGGAAACTGTTTTTT
CASSMIRQGRKLFF
>TRBV21-1|TRBJ2-5|-|-
TGTGCCAGCAGCAACCGGGAGGCAGAGACCCAGTACTTC
CASSNREAETQYF
>TRBV5-4|TRBJ2-7|-|once
TGTGCCAGCAGCTCACCTAAGACAGGATACGAGCAGTACTTC
CASSSPKTGYEQYF
>TRBV5-1|TRBJ2-3|-|-
TGCGCCTCTAACTCAGATACGCAGTATTTT
CASNSDTQYF
>TRBV7-9|TRBJ2-4|TRBD2|-
TGTGCCAGCAGCACAGCGGGAGGCTGGAACATTCAGTACTTC
CASSTAGGWNIQYF
>TRBV19|TRBJ2-5|-|-
TGTGCCAGTAGTCCGAATAGTCCCCGGACCCAGTACTTC
CASSPNSPRTQYF
>TRBV5-1|TRBJ1-3|-|-
TGCGCCAGCAGCTTAAATTTCGGGAACTCTGGAAACACCATATATTTT
CASSLNFGNSGNTIYF
>TRBV27|TRBJ2-2|TRBD1|-
TGTGCCAGCAGAGCCGGGACAGGAACTACCGGGGAGCTGTTTTTT
CASRAGTGTTGELFF
>TRBV10-1|TRBJ2-3|-|-
TGCGCCAGCAATCGAGGGGGAGATACGCAGTATTTT
CASNRGGDTQYF